This T cell receptor (beta chain) was profiled in a study of T-cell reconstitution after alpha-beta-depleted transplantation in children. Library preparation (for TCRbeta) was performed with unique molecular identifiers. TCRdb ran MiXCR on the PCR reads and lists one entry per CDR3 protein. The table includes 75,000 to 100,000 distinct CDR3 sequences, 6.5% to 8.5% detected once. The sequence derives from a human donor who donated a stem cell graft to a child with congenital amegakaryocytic thrombocytopenia. Sequenced here: PBMCs from the stem cell graft donor, sampled from the stem cell graft.

The CDR3 region is CAMSREAGDGADTQYF. In DNA, the CDR3 is TGTGCCATGAGCCGTGAAGCGGGAGATGGCGCAGATACGCAGTATTTT. The chain combines TRBV4-2 with TRBJ2-3; TRBD2 agrees at 8 bases. This CDR3 has 16 amino acids. Losses at the gene ends were 10 bases for V and 4 bases for J; bases not matched to a gene: 16. Germline V gives CDR1 LGHNA, CDR2 YNFKEQ.